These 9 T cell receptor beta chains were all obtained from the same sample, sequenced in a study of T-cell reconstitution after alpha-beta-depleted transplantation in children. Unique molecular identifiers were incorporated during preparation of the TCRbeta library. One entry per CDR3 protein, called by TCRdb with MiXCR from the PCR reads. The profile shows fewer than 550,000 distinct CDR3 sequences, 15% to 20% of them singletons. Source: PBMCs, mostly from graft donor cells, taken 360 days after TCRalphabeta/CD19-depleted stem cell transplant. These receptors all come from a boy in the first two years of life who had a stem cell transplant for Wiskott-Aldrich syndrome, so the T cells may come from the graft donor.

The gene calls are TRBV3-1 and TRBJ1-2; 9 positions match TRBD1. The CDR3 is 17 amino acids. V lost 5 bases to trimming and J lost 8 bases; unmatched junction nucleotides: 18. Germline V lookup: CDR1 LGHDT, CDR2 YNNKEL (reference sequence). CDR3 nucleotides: TGTGCCAGCAGCACGCTCTATGGGACAGGGCTTTCTGGGGGCTACACCTTC. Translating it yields CASSTLYGTGLSGGYTF.

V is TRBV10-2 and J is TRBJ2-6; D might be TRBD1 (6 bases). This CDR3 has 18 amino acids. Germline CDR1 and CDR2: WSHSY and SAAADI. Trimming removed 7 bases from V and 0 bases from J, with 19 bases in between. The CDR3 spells CASTRQALGLSGANVLTF. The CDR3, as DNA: TGCGCCAGCACCCGACAGGCCCTAGGCCTCTCTGGGGCCAACGTCCTGACTTTC.

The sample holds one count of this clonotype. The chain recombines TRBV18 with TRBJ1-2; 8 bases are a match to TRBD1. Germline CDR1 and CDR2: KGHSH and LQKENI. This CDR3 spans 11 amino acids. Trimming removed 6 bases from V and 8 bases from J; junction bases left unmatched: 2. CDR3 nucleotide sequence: TGTGCCAGCTCGGACAGGGCCGGCTACACCTTC. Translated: CASSDRAGYTF.

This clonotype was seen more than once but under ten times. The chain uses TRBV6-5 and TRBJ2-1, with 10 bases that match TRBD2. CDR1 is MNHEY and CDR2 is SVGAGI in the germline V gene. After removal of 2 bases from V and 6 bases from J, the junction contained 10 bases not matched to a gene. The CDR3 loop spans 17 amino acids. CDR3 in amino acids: CASSYPPTSGDRNEQFF. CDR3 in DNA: TGTGCCAGCAGTTACCCCCCTACTAGCGGGGACCGCAATGAGCAGTTCTTC.

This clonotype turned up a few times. DNA of the CDR3: TGTGCCAGCGGACTACACAGGGGCCAGCCCCAGCATTTT. Its protein is CASGLHRGQPQHF. The chain has TRBV6-1 and TRBJ1-5, with 7 bases fitting TRBD1. The CDR3 has 13 residues. Germline values: CDR1 MNHNS, CDR2 SASEGT. V shed 8 bases, J shed 7 bases, and the junction held 8 bases outside the gene matches.

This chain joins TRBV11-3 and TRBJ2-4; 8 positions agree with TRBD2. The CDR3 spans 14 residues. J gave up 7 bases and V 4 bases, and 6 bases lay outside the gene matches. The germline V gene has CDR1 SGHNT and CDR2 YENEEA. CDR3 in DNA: TGTGCCAGCAGCTCCGGGACTAGTACCAACATTCAGTACTTC. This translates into CASSSGTSTNIQYF.

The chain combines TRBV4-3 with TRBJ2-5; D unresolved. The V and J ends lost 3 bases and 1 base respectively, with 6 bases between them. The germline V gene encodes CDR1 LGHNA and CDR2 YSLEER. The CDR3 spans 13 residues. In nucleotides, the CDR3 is TGCGCCAGCAGCCATAGGTCCCAAGAGACCCAGTACTTC. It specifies CASSHRSQETQYF.

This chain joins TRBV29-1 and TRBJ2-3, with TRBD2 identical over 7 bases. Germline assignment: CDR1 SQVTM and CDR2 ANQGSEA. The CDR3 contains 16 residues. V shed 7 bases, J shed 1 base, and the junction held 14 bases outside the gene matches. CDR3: CSGLAYPSLGTDTQYF. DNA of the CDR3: TGCAGCGGACTAGCCTATCCTTCGCTAGGCACAGATACGCAGTATTTT.

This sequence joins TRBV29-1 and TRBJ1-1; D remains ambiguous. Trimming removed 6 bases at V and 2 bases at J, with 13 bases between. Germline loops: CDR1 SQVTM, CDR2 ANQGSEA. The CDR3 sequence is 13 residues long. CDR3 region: CSVRGRANTEAFF. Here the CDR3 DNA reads TGCAGCGTCAGAGGGAGGGCAAACACTGAAGCTTTCTTT.